The next 20 T cell receptor beta chains were all read from a single sample in a study of Graves' ophthalmopathy and Graves' hyperthyroidism. RNA transcripts served as template for amplifying TCR beta CDR3 sequences. Following a first-round RT-PCR that used HTBI primers, a second-round multiplex PCR was carried out. One entry per CDR3 protein, called by TCRdb with MiXCR from the multiplex PCR reads. The data contain 560,000 or so distinct CDR3 sequences, roughly 40% of them singletons. Source material: peripheral blood or thyroid tissue (not recorded which). These receptors were taken from an adult man with Graves' hyperthyroidism.

V gene TRBV19 combines with J gene TRBJ1-1; tentatively, D is TRBD1 (6 bases). Trimming removed 6 bases from V and 8 bases from J, with 16 bases in between. Germline CDR1 LNHDA, CDR2 SQIVND (reference sequence). The CDR3 is made up of 13 amino acids. The DNA of the CDR3 is TGTGCCAGTAGCCAACACATTCAGGGGGAAGCTTTCTTT. Encoded protein: CASSQHIQGEAFF.

The genes are TRBV7-8 and TRBJ2-7; D is undetermined. The germline V and J ends were trimmed by 1 base and 7 bases, with 14 bases remaining between them. The CDR3 covers 14 residues. The V gene's germline CDR1 is SGHVS and CDR2 FQNEAQ. CDR3 bases: TGTGCCAGCAGCTTAGGTGGGATCTGGGATGAGCAGTACTTC. Translated: CASSLGGIWDEQYF.

Many counts were recorded for this clonotype. The V and J genes are TRBV2 and TRBJ2-5, with a tentative D call TRBD2 (5 bases). Germline V lookup: CDR1 SNHLY, CDR2 FYNNEI. This CDR3 region has 15 residues. The V end lost 3 bases, the J end lost 2 bases, and 13 bases lay between the germline ends. The CDR3 spells CASSDEPIAQETQYF. CDR3 nucleotide sequence: TGTGCCAGCAGTGACGAGCCTATAGCGCAAGAGACCCAGTACTTC.

This rearrangement joins TRBV20-1 to TRBJ2-5, with 9 bases that match TRBD2. The V gene end was trimmed by 5 bases and the J gene end by 2 bases; junction bases not matched to a gene: 6. Germline V CDR1 and CDR2: DFQATT, SNEGSKA (reference sequence). This CDR3 has 14 residues. The CDR3 loop is CSASDSGGQETQYF. CDR3 bases: TGCAGTGCTTCCGATAGCGGGGGACAAGAGACCCAGTACTTC.

This clonotype was counted ten times or more. The gene calls are TRBV12-3 or TRBV12-4 and TRBJ1-2; 7 bases align to TRBD1. V shed 6 bases, J shed 0 bases, and the junction held 10 bases outside the gene matches. CDR3 length equals 16 residues. CDR3 sequence reads: CASSETGGQPNYGYTF. CDR3 nucleotides: TGTGCCAGCAGCGAAACCGGGGGACAGCCTAACTATGGCTACACCTTC.

This clonotype was counted at least ten times. The CDR3 loop is CASSYTGLGTQYF. CDR3 DNA: TGTGCCAGCAGCTATACAGGGTTGGGGACCCAGTACTTC. The V call is TRBV7-9, the J call TRBJ2-5, with D maybe TRBD1 (6 bases). CDR1 is SEHNR, CDR2 FQNEAQ, per germline (reference sequence). This CDR3 has 13 amino acids. V gave up 4 bases and J gave up 7 bases, with 13 bases separating them.

This clonotype was picked up many times. This rearrangement joins TRBV20-1 to TRBJ1-1; D unresolved. CDR1 is DFQATT and CDR2 is SNEGSKA in the germline V gene (reference sequence). CDR3 length equals 11 residues. Trimming shortened V by 4 bases and J by 5 bases, and 8 bases separated the two germline ends. DNA of the CDR3: TGCAGTGCTACACCTGGAACTGAAGCTTTCTTT. It encodes CSATPGTEAFF.

J is TRBJ2-7 and V is TRBV4-1, with a weak D call TRBD2 (6 bases). The CDR3 sequence is 18 residues long. Germline CDR1 is MGHRA and CDR2 is YSYEKL. V lost 1 base and J lost 0, with 19 bases in between. CDR3 coding DNA: TGCGCCAGCAGCCAAGGAGCATCTGGCCCGGGGGACTCCTACGAGCAGTACTTC. Translated, it gives CASSQGASGPGDSYEQYF.

The chain joins TRBV24-1 to TRBJ2-2; 7 bases line up with TRBD2. V lost 1 base to trimming and J lost 1 base; unmatched junction nucleotides: 5. The CDR3 sequence is 17 residues long. CDR1 is KGHDR and CDR2 is SFDVKD in the germline V gene. This CDR3 reads CATSDLSSGMNTGELFF. For the CDR3, the DNA is TGTGCCACCAGTGATTTATCTAGCGGCATGAACACCGGGGAGCTGTTTTTT.

This clonotype was seen repeatedly, ten times or more. J is TRBJ1-1 and V is TRBV7-9, with D perhaps matching TRBD1 (6 bases). This CDR3 is built from 12 residues. Germline CDR1 is SEHNR and CDR2 is FQNEAQ (reference sequence). The V end was cut by 6 bases, the J end by 6 bases, with 11 bases between. CDR3 region: CASSFRTAEAFF. DNA for the CDR3: TGTGCCAGCAGTTTCAGGACAGCTGAAGCTTTCTTT.

This chain joins TRBV29-1 and TRBJ1-1; 8 bases match TRBD1. The CDR3 runs to 13 residues. V was clipped by 6 bases and J by 3 bases; unmatched bases: 6. CDR1 and CDR2 from the germline V gene are SQVTM and ANQGSEA. The DNA of the CDR3 is TGCAGCGTACGTAGGGGACAGGACACTGAAGCTTTCTTT. As protein: CSVRRGQDTEAFF.

Many counts were recorded for this clonotype. The CDR3 spells CASSLAGQGWMNTEAFF. The CDR3 nucleotides are TGCGCCAGCAGCTTGGCGGGACAGGGTTGGATGAACACTGAAGCTTTCTTT. The chain couples TRBV5-1 to TRBJ1-1, with 9 bases lining up with TRBD1. The CDR3 runs 17 residues. CDR1 and CDR2 from the germline V gene are SGHRS and YFSETQ. J lost 0 bases, V lost 0 bases, and 6 bases had no gene match.

This clonotype was detected many times. This chain joins TRBV29-1 and TRBJ1-2; D is ambiguous. With 7 bases removed from V and 2 bases from J, the gap between germline ends came to 14 bases. Germline values: CDR1 SQVTM, CDR2 ANQGSEA. The CDR3 has 13 residues. The CDR3 DNA reads as TGCAGCGCAAAAAAGGGTCAGAACTATGGCTACACCTTC. It specifies CSAKKGQNYGYTF.

The chain couples TRBV12-3 or TRBV12-4 to TRBJ1-1; a possible D gene is TRBD1 (6 bases). V was clipped by 1 base and J by 11 bases, with 11 bases between them. This CDR3 region has 12 residues. The CDR3 DNA follows: TGTGCCAGCAGTTTAGACAGGGTTTGCGCTTTCTTT. Its translation is CASSLDRVCAFF.

This clonotype was counted ten times or more. The rearrangement joins TRBV7-9 to TRBJ1-1; no definite D call. In germline, CDR1 is SEHNR, CDR2 FQNEAQ (reference sequence). The CDR3 is 15 amino acids. The germline V and J ends were trimmed by 4 bases and 0 bases, with 12 bases remaining between them. The CDR3 here is CASSSLFDMNTEAFF. The CDR3 coding sequence is TGTGCCAGCAGCTCTTTATTTGACATGAACACTGAAGCTTTCTTT.

The chain is built from TRBV20-1 and TRBJ2-1; 9 nucleotides match TRBD2. This CDR3 comprises 14 residues. Per germline, CDR1 DFQATT and CDR2 SNEGSKA (reference sequence). V shed 7 bases and J 0 bases; nucleotides not matched to a gene: 4. The CDR3, as DNA: TGCAGTGTCAGCGGGGGGAGCTCCTACAATGAGCAGTTCTTC. It specifies CSVSGGSSYNEQFF.

This clonotype was observed at least ten times. This chain links TRBV5-8 with TRBJ2-7, with D perhaps matching TRBD1 (6 bases). Trimming shortened V by 4 bases and J by 7 bases, and 21 bases separated the two germline ends. Germline V gene lookup returns CDR1 SGHTS and CDR2 YDEGEE. The CDR3 has 15 amino acids. DNA of the CDR3: TGTGCCAGCAGCCCGCGGTCCGAAGGGGGTGGGGAGCAGTACTTC. This gives the protein CASSPRSEGGGEQYF.

This clonotype was observed at least ten times. The genes are TRBV25-1 and TRBJ1-1, with no clear D. The CDR3 extends over 13 amino acids. Trimming stripped 2 bases from V and 4 bases from J, with 8 bases between. In germline, CDR1 is MGHDK, CDR2 SYGVNS. CDR3 bases: TGTGCCAGCAGTGAAAACAGTGGCACTGAAGCTTTCTTT. Its translation is CASSENSGTEAFF.

The chain has TRBV29-1 and TRBJ1-2; D perhaps matches TRBD1 (6 bases). This CDR3 contains 12 residues. Per germline, CDR1 SQVTM and CDR2 ANQGSEA. Trimming shortened V by 8 bases and J by 10 bases, and 20 bases separated the two germline ends. The CDR3 nucleotides read TGCAGCTCCTCGACAGGCCGCGATGTCTACACCTTC. Translated: CSSSTGRDVYTF.

Worth noting for this clonotype: Just one base apart from a much larger clone, this may be a read error. The J gene is TRBJ2-7, the V gene TRBV5-6; the D is unclear. From germline, CDR1 is SGHDT and CDR2 YYEEEE. The CDR3 runs 14 residues. The CDR3 nucleotides are TGTGCCAGCAGCGCCGACGGATACTCCTACAAGCAGTACTTC. Its protein product is CASSADGYSYKQYF.